This T cell receptor (beta chain) originates from a study of shared clonotypes between healthy human individuals. About the study: Per donor, CD8 memory used one plate, CD8 naive used two, CD4 memory used three and CD4 naive used three. Overall study findings and caveats: Naive CD4 clonotype sharing across a few donors was approximately 5%. It was anticipated that sequencing depth would influence how many clonotypes donors shared.

Replicate PCRs run on sorted subsets employed roughly 180 ng DNA, approximately 30,000 T cell genomes. Data came from immunoSEQ multiplex PCR; TCRdb stores just in-frame clones and leaves some out. The sample yields about 1.9 million clones, 93% seen once. CD45RO-negative, CCR7-selected cells formed the naive CD8 fraction, which excluded terminally differentiated effector memory CD45RA+ cells. The CDR3 is 8 amino acids. Germline V lookup: CDR1 MNHNS, CDR2 SASEGT. A remark on this clone: Its antigen remains unidentified. The germline gene is not matched at one end of the junction; a read error may be the cause.

The specimen sequenced was naive CD8+ T cells from PBMCs. V and J are TRBV6-1 and TRBJ1-1, with D uncertain. The source of this sequence is a man between 18 and 35 years old in good health. Some clones in this sample may be carry-over from other donors' samples. The CDR3 loop is CAGPGRDF. In nucleotides, the CDR3 is TGTGCCGGACCGGGTCGGGATTTT.